These 30 T cell receptor beta chains were all obtained from the same sample, sequenced in a study of blood T cell repertoires in COVID-19. The protocol was immunoSEQ multiplex PCR, while the TCRdb copy is restricted to in-frame clones and leaves out a portion. In the table there are 55,000 to 80,000 clones, 75% to 85% of which are singletons. Sequencing was done on a sample of peripheral blood. The receptors derive from a human donor in a cohort sampled during active COVID-19.

The rearrangement joins TRBV3-1 (or the pseudogene TRBV3-2) to TRBJ2-1; TRBD2 agrees at 7 bases. The germline gives CDR1 LGHDT, CDR2 YNNKEL (reference sequence). With 0 bases clipped from V and 0 bases from J, the junction kept 8 bases outside the gene matches. The length of the CDR3 is 18 residues. As DNA, the CDR3 is TGTGCCAGCAGCCAAGAAGGGACCGGGACTACCTCCTACAATGAGCAGTTCTTC. It encodes CASSQEGTGTTSYNEQFF.

The chain combines TRBV5-1 with TRBJ2-1; 8 bases map to TRBD2. The V gene end was trimmed by 2 bases and the J gene end by 2 bases; junction bases not matched to a gene: 3. This CDR3 contains 15 residues. CDR1 is SGHRS and CDR2 is YFSETQ in the germline V gene. The CDR3 spells CASSFMRGAYNEQFF. CDR3 in DNA: TGCGCCAGCAGCTTCATGCGGGGGGCCTACAATGAGCAGTTCTTC.

This clone was detected once. This chain uses TRBV7-6 with TRBJ2-3; weak D call: TRBD1 (6 bases). CDR1 and CDR2 from the germline V gene are SGHVS and FNYEAQ. This CDR3 is built from 14 residues. V lost 5 bases and J lost 4, with 13 bases in between. CDR3 in DNA: TGTGCCAGCAGCCCACAGGGTGGGGCAGATACGCAGTATTTT. Protein sequence: CASSPQGGADTQYF.

DNA for the CDR3: TGTGCCAGCAGCTTCAAGGGAGTCGGACACGAGCAGTACGTC. Translation gives CASSFKGVGHEQYV. V gene TRBV5-4 combines with J gene TRBJ2-7; D is perhaps TRBD2 (5 bases). V was shortened by 2 bases and J by 5 bases, with 14 bases between the two germline ends. This CDR3 comprises 14 residues. The germline V gene has CDR1 SGHNT and CDR2 YYREEE (reference sequence).

This chain uses TRBV10-3 with TRBJ1-1; possibly TRBD1 for D (6 bases). Germline V gene sequence: CDR1 ENHRY, CDR2 SYGVKD. This CDR3 has 15 amino acids. Trimming pared 4 bases from V and 1 base from J, leaving 13 bases between. CDR3 sequence (DNA): TGTGCCATCAGTGCCCGGGACACCCGGAACACTGAAGCTTTCTTT. The encoded protein is CAISARDTRNTEAFF.

This chain links TRBV5-1 with TRBJ1-6, with TRBD1 matching over 8 bases. The V and J ends lost 4 bases and 6 bases, in that order; junction bases with no gene match: 6. CDR3 length: 15 residues. CDR1 SGHRS and CDR2 YFSETQ come from the germline V gene. The CDR3 reads CASSPTTGVNSPLHF. The CDR3 nucleotides are TGCGCCAGCAGCCCTACGACAGGGGTTAATTCACCCCTCCACTTT.

In this sample, this clone turned up once. The chain links TRBV27 to TRBJ1-2; the D gene is possibly TRBD1 (5 bases). V lost 4 bases and J 5 bases, leaving 11 bases between the germline ends. The germline V gene encodes CDR1 MNHEY and CDR2 SMNVEV (reference sequence). The CDR3 length is 13 residues. CDR3 region: CASSSRRGYGYTF. CDR3 nucleotides: TGTGCCAGCAGTTCCCGTAGGGGTTATGGCTACACCTTC.

V and J are TRBV7-2 and TRBJ1-4; weak D call: TRBD1 (5 bases). This CDR3 contains 15 residues. V gave up 1 base and J gave up 8 bases, with 14 bases separating them. The germline gives CDR1 SGHTA, CDR2 FQGNSA. CDR3 amino acids: CASSLGWRGGEKLFF. CDR3 coding DNA: TGTGCCAGCAGCTTAGGGTGGAGGGGCGGGGAAAAACTGTTTTTT.

This clone was detected only once. The chain carries TRBV6-5 and TRBJ2-1, with a possible D match to TRBD2 (6 bases). In germline, CDR1 is MNHEY, CDR2 SVGAGI. The CDR3 extends over 14 amino acids. Trimming took off 2 bases at V and 5 bases at J, with 10 bases between the two ends. The CDR3 DNA is TGTGCCAGCAGTTACCGGCGGGGCGACAATGAGCAGTTCTTC. It specifies CASSYRRGDNEQFF.

The CDR3 bases are TGTGCCAGCAGCCGGGGGAGTAGCGGGAATTATCGGGAGACCCAGTACTTC. Translation gives CASSRGSSGNYRETQYF. This sequence joins TRBV5-4 and TRBJ2-5; 8 bases are shared with TRBD2. J lost 5 bases, V lost 4 bases, and 16 bases had no gene match. CDR1 is SGHNT, CDR2 YYREEE, per germline (reference sequence). This CDR3 comprises 17 residues.

The chain uses TRBV15 and TRBJ2-7, with 8 positions matching TRBD1. CDR3 length: 13 amino acids. CDR1 and CDR2 (germline): LNHNV, YYDKDF (reference sequence). J lost 3 bases, V lost 4 bases, and 2 bases had no gene match. The CDR3 DNA sequence: TGTGCCACCAGCATCGACAGGGGCTACGAGCAGTACTTC. This translates into CATSIDRGYEQYF.

The chain joins TRBV6-4 to TRBJ2-7, with 9 bases lining up with TRBD1. The CDR3 spans 11 residues. CDR1 is MRHNA, CDR2 SNTAGT, per germline. The trim removed 6 bases at V and 6 bases at J, leaving 0 bases unmatched. CDR3 region: CASRDRGEQYV. CDR3 bases: TGTGCCAGCAGGGACAGGGGCGAGCAGTACGTC.

This clone occurred a few times. J is TRBJ2-7 and V is TRBV4-1; 9 bases align to TRBD1. Trimming cost V 4 bases and J 3 bases; bases outside gene matches: 7. The CDR3 runs to 15 residues. Germline loops: CDR1 MGHRA, CDR2 YSYEKL. Here the CDR3 reads CASSPGTGNIYEQYF. CDR3 coding DNA: TGCGCCAGCAGCCCCGGGACAGGGAATATCTACGAGCAGTACTTC.

The rearrangement uses TRBV18 and TRBJ2-5; TRBD1 might be the D (5 bases). The CDR3 sequence is 16 residues long. The V gene lost 5 bases and the J gene lost 1 base, with 17 bases spanning the gap. Germline loops: CDR1 KGHSH, CDR2 LQKENI. The CDR3 protein is CASSRDGPGPQETQYF. The CDR3 DNA reads TGTGCCAGCTCAAGAGATGGGCCAGGGCCCCAAGAGACCCAGTACTTC.

The chain is built from TRBV2 and TRBJ1-5; perhaps TRBD1 as D (6 bases). The CDR3 totals 15 residues. Looked up from germline, CDR1 is SNHLY and CDR2 is FYNNEI. V lost 7 bases and J lost 2, with 15 bases in between. The CDR3 bases are TGTGCCAGCACCCCCCCAGGGGTGGGCAATCAGCCCCAGCATTTT. Translation gives CASTPPGVGNQPQHF.

A few counts support this clone. This chain connects TRBV14 to TRBJ2-7, with D maybe TRBD2 (7 bases). Germline values: CDR1 SGHDN, CDR2 FVKESK. Trimming left V 5 bases short and J 6 bases short, with 17 bases between. The CDR3 length is 14 residues. The CDR3 here is CASSAGGRYTEQYF. The CDR3 DNA sequence: TGTGCCAGCAGCGCCGGGGGGCGGTACACCGAGCAGTACTTC.

This chain connects TRBV5-8 to TRBJ2-2; D is perhaps TRBD2 (5 bases). CDR3 length: 14 residues. Germline assignment: CDR1 SGHTS and CDR2 YDEGEE. With 1 base removed from V and 7 bases from J, the gap between germline ends came to 11 bases. CDR3 loop: CASSLSRVSGELFF. The CDR3 DNA reads as TGTGCCAGCAGCTTGTCGAGGGTGAGCGGGGAGCTGTTTTTT. Supplemented by reference TRBV5-8 and TRBJ2-2, the full variable domain reads EAGVTQSPTHLIKTRGQQATLRCSPISGHTSVYWYQQALGLGLQFLLWYDEGEERNRGNFPPRFSGRQFPNYSSELNVNALELEDSALYLCASSLSRVSGELFFGEGSRLTVL.

J is TRBJ2-3 and V is TRBV6-5, with 7 bases fitting TRBD2. V lost 5 bases to trimming and J lost 4 bases; unmatched junction nucleotides: 9. CDR3 size: 15 residues. Germline V CDR1 and CDR2: MNHEY, SVGAGI. The CDR3 nucleotides are TGTGCCAGCAGTACGCGGACTAGGAAGTCAGATACGCAGTATTTT. Its protein is CASSTRTRKSDTQYF.

This chain joins TRBV3-1 (or the pseudogene TRBV3-2) and TRBJ1-3; 8 nucleotides match TRBD1. Germline CDR1 reads LGHDT; CDR2 reads YNNKEL (reference sequence). The CDR3 is made up of 18 amino acids. Losses at the gene ends were 4 bases for V and 4 bases for J; bases not matched to a gene: 15. For the CDR3, the DNA is TGTGCCAGCAGCCGTCGTCAGGGGGCTCACCGTAAAGGAAACACCATATATTTT. Translated: CASSRRQGAHRKGNTIYF.

This clone was observed a few times. This chain joins TRBV7-2 and TRBJ2-7, with TRBD1 identical over 8 bases. The CDR3 totals 14 residues. With V trimmed by 5 bases and J by 3 bases, 6 bases remained unmatched. Germline CDR1 SGHTA, CDR2 FQGNSA. CDR3 sequence reads: CASSPTGQVYEQYF. DNA of the CDR3: TGTGCCAGCAGCCCAACGGGACAGGTCTACGAGCAGTACTTC.

This chain joins TRBV19 and TRBJ2-1; 11 nucleotides match TRBD2. CDR1 LNHDA and CDR2 SQIVND come from the germline V gene (reference sequence). The junction had 5 bases not matched to a gene; V was cut back by 6 bases and J by 4 bases. The CDR3 totals 15 residues. The CDR3 DNA reads as TGTGCCAGTAGACTAGCGGGGGCCCCTTACAATGAGCAGTTCTTC. Its translation: CASRLAGAPYNEQFF.

The chain combines TRBV6-5 with TRBJ2-2; TRBD1 matches 11 bases. The V segment lost 7 bases and the J segment 6 bases; nucleotides outside the gene matches: 4. The CDR3 extends over 14 amino acids. Germline V gene lookup returns CDR1 MNHEY and CDR2 SVGAGI. CDR3 loop: CASKPGQGAGELFF. The CDR3 region has the DNA TGTGCCAGCAAACCGGGACAGGGGGCCGGGGAGCTGTTTTTT.

The chain joins TRBV6-5 to TRBJ1-5; D call uncertain. V lost 6 bases and J lost 7, with 16 bases in between. The germline gives CDR1 MNHEY, CDR2 SVGAGI. There are 14 residues in the CDR3. The CDR3 nucleotides read TGTGCCAGCAGGGACCAGGAGGCCGGACAGCCCCAGCATTTT. Translation gives CASRDQEAGQPQHF.

This chain joins TRBV23-1 and TRBJ2-7; TRBD1 matches at 7 bases. TRBV23-1 is an open reading frame whose function is uncertain. Trimming removed 6 bases from V and 3 bases from J; junction bases left unmatched: 14. The CDR3 is 16 residues long. CDR3 in DNA: TGCGCCAGCAGGCGCCGGACAGGAGAACTCATCTACGAGCAGTACGTC. It translates to CASRRRTGELIYEQYV.

This sequence joins TRBV5-5 and TRBJ2-1, with 13 positions matching TRBD2. The CDR3 covers 20 residues. With V trimmed by 0 bases and J by 2 bases, 11 bases remained unmatched. The germline CDR1 and CDR2 sequences are SGHKS and YYEKEE (reference sequence). The CDR3 sequence is CASSLAYTSGGAMAYNEQFF. The CDR3 DNA reads TGTGCCAGCAGCTTGGCATACACTAGCGGGGGGGCAATGGCCTACAATGAGCAGTTCTTC. The whole variable domain, remainder taken from reference TRBV5-5 and TRBJ2-1, is DAGVTQSPTHLIKTRGQQVTLRCSPISGHKSVSWYQQVLGQGPQFIFQYYEKEERGRGNFPDRFSARQFPNYSSELNVNALLLGDSALYLCASSLAYTSGGAMAYNEQFFGPGTRLTVL.

The chain links TRBV11-2 to TRBJ2-5, with 11 positions matching TRBD2. The germline CDR1 and CDR2 sequences are SGHAT and FQNNGV. There are 19 residues in the CDR3. V shed 5 bases and J 3 bases; nucleotides not matched to a gene: 17. The CDR3 sequence: CASSQRFRRLGLAEETQYF. CDR3 coding DNA: TGTGCCAGCAGCCAAAGATTCCGTCGGCTGGGACTAGCGGAAGAGACCCAGTACTTC. The full variable domain, its missing parts supplied by reference TRBV11-2 and TRBJ2-5, is EAGVAQSPRYKIIEKRQSVAFWCNPISGHATLYWYQQILGQGPKLLIQFQNNGVVDDSQLPKDRFSAERLKGVDSTLKIQPAKLEDSAVYLCASSQRFRRLGLAEETQYFGPGTRLLVL.

This sequence joins TRBV5-1 and TRBJ2-5, with TRBD1 matching 9 bases. This CDR3 spans 14 amino acids. V dropped 4 bases and J dropped 1; count of bases not matched to a gene: 2. Germline V gene sequence: CDR1 SGHRS, CDR2 YFSETQ. The CDR3 loop reads CASSNRGRQETQYF. The CDR3 DNA reads as TGCGCCAGCAGCAACAGGGGGCGCCAAGAGACCCAGTACTTC.

This sequence joins TRBV6-5 and TRBJ1-6; D may be TRBD1 (6 bases). Germline CDR1 reads MNHEY; CDR2 reads SVGAGI. Trimming took 6 bases from V and 8 from J, leaving 17 bases between them. The CDR3 consists of 15 residues. CDR3 sequence reads: CASRVGGAADSPLHF. Written as DNA, the CDR3 is TGTGCCAGCAGGGTTGGGGGCGCTGCGGATTCACCCCTCCACTTT.

The V call is TRBV20-1, the J call TRBJ2-1, with unresolved D. The CDR3 is 11 amino acids. Germline V CDR1 and CDR2: DFQATT, SNEGSKA (reference sequence). V gave up 5 bases and J gave up 4 bases, with 6 bases separating them. The CDR3 nucleotides are TGCAGTGCTGGTACATACAATGAGCAGTTCTTC. This encodes CSAGTYNEQFF.

The J gene is TRBJ1-4, the V gene TRBV4-1; no clear D. V lost 6 bases and J lost 4, with 15 bases in between. The CDR3 is 15 amino acids. CDR1 MGHRA and CDR2 YSYEKL come from the germline V gene. CDR3 in amino acids: CASSQVWSLNEKLFF. The CDR3 DNA reads as TGCGCCAGCAGTCAGGTCTGGTCCCTTAATGAAAAACTGTTTTTT.